Sequencing of this T cell receptor beta chain was carried out in a study of blood T cells in healthy people across ages. The study, taken as a whole, reports: Using unsorted PBMCs precluded a conclusive naive versus antigen-experienced comparison.

The V gene's germline CDR1 is LNHDA and CDR2 SQIVND (reference sequence). Trimming took 1 base from V and 7 from J; bases not matched to a gene: 5. The CDR3 runs 15 residues. Caucasian, healthy and from Russia, the donors were aged between about 6 and 90. Using a J-beta primer mix together with a sample-barcoded 5' primer, a second PCR was run for about 7 to 12 cycles. TCRdb re-derived calls from the 5' RACE reads in MiXCR, one entry per CDR3 protein. The data show 590,000 or so distinct CDR3 sequences, about 28% seen once. Of note for this clonotype: Antigen: not known.

The TCR sequence derives from a woman of 80 years or more in good health. Sample: blood. The chain couples TRBV19 to TRBJ2-4; 9 bases match TRBD1. The CDR3: CASSIAGQGGNIQYF. For the CDR3, the DNA is TGTGCCAGTAGTATAGCGGGACAGGGTGGTAACATTCAGTACTTC.